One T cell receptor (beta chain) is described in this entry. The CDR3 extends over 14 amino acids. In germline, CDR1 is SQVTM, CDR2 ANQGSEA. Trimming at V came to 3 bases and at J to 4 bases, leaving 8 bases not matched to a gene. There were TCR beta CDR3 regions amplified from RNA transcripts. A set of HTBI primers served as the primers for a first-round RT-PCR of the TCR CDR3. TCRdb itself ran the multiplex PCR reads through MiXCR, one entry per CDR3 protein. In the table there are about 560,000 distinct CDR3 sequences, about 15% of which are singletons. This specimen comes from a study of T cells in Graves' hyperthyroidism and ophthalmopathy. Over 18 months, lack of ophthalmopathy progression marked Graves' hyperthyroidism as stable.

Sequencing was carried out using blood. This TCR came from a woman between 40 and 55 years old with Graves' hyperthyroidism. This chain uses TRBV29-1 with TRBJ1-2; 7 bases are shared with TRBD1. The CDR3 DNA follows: TGCAGCGTTGACGAACTCCAGGGGGGCTATGGCTACACCTTC. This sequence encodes CSVDELQGGYGYTF.